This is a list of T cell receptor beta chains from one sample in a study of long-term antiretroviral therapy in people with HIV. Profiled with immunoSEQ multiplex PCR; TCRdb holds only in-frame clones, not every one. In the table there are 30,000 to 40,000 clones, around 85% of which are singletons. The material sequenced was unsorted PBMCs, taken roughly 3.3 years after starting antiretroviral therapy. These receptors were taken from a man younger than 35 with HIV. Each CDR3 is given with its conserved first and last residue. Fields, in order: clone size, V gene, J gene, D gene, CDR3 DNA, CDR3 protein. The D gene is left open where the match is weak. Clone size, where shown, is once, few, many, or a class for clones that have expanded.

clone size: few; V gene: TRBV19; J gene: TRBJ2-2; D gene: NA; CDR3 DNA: TGTGCCAGTAGTATTTCCAGGGGAATCGGGAACACCGGGGAGCTGTTTTTT; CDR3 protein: CASSISRGIGNTGELFF
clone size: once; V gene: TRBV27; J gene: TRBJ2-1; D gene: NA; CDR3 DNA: TGTGCCAGCAGTTTGATAACAGGATCCTTCTCCTACAATGAGCAGTTCTTC; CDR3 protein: CASSLITGSFSYNEQFF
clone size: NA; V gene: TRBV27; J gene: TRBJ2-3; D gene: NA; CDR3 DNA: TGTGCCAGCAGTTTGGGACGGGGCGGCAATACGCAGTATTTT; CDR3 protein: CASSLGRGGNTQYF
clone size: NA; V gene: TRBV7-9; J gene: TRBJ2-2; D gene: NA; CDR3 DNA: TGTGCCAGCAGCTTAGCGGGGCGCGGGGAGCTGTTTTTT; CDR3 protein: CASSLAGRGELFF
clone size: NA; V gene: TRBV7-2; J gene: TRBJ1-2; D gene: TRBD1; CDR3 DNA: TGTGCCAGCAGCCCGGGGGGACAGGGGGCGCGTACCTATGGCTACACCTTC; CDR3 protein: CASSPGGQGARTYGYTF
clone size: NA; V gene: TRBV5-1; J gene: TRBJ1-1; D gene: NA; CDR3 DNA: TGCGCCAGCAGCTTATCGGCGCGCGGGACGGGGAGCACTGAAGCTTTCTTT; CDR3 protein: CASSLSARGTGSTEAFF
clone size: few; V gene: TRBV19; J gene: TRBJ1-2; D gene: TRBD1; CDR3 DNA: TGTGCCAGTAGTATCAACCTGTGGGACAGGGGTAACTATGGCTACACCTTC; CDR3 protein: CASSINLWDRGNYGYTF
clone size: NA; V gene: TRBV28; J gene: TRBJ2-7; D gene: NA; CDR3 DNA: TGTGCCAGCAGTTTAACGGGAGTCCCCCACGAGCAGTACTTC; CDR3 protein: CASSLTGVPHEQYF
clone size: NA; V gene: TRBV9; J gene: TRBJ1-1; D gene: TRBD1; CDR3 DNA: TGTGCCAGCAGCCTTGGACAGGGCCAGGATGCTTTCTTT; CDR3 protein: CASSLGQGQDAFF
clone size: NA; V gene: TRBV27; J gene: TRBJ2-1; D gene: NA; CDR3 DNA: TGTGCCAGCAGTTTGGGTAGCGCGGCTGAGCAGTTCTTC; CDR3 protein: CASSLGSAAEQFF
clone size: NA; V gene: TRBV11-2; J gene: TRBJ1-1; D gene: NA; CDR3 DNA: TGTGCCAGCAGCTTCAGTGGCGTCGGCACTGAAGCTTTCTTT; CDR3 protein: CASSFSGVGTEAFF
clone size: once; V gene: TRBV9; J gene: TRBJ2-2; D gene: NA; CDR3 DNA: TGTGCCAGCAGCCTGGGCTTCGGGGACACCGGGGAGCTGTTTTTT; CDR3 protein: CASSLGFGDTGELFF
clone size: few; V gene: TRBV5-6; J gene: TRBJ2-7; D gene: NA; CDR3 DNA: TGTGCCAGCAGCTTGAGTGGAGGGGGCTACGCTAGGTGGGTGCAGTACTTC; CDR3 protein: CASSLSGGGYARWVQYF
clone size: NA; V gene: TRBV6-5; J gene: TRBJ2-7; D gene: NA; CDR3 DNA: TGTGCCAGCAAACAGGAACCCTACGAGCAGTACTTC; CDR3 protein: CASKQEPYEQYF
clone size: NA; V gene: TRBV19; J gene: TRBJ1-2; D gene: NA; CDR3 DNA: TGTGCCAGTAGTCCCGGGGGGTTGGACTATGGCTACACCTTC; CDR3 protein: CASSPGGLDYGYTF
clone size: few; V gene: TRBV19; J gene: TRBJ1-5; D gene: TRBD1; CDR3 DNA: TGTGCCAGTAGTATAGATCAGGGGGGTAGCAATCAGCCCCAGCATTTT; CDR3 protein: CASSIDQGGSNQPQHF
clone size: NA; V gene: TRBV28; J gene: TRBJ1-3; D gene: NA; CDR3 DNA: TGTGCCAGCGGCTACAGCTCTGGAAACACCATATATTTT; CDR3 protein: CASGYSSGNTIYF
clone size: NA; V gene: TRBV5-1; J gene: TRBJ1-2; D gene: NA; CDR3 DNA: TGCGCCAGCAGCTTCGGGGAGAGGGGCGACGGCTACACCTTC; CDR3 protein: CASSFGERGDGYTF
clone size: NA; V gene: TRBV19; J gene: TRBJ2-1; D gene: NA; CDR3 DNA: TGTGCCAGTAGTATTGTCGTGGACGGCTCCTACAATGAGCAGTTCTTC; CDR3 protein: CASSIVVDGSYNEQFF
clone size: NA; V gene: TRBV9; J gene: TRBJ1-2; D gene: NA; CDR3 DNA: TGTGCCAGCAGCGTAGCTGCAAGAAAAGGTCAGCTTAATGGCTACACCTTC; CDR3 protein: CASSVAARKGQLNGYTF
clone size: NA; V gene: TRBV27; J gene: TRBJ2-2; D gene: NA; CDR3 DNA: TGTGCCAGCAGTTTATTGTACCAGCCCACCGGGGAGCTGTTTTTT; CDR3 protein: CASSLLYQPTGELFF
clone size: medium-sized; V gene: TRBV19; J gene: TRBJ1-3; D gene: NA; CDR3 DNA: TGTGCCAGTAGCCTACTTTATCGGGACAAAGAAGTAGATGGAAACACCATATATTTT; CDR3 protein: CASSLLYRDKEVDGNTIYF
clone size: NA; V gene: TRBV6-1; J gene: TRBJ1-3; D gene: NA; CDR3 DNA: TGTGCCAGCAGTGTGAGGGCTATTACAGGAAACACCATATATTTT; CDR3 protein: CASSVRAITGNTIYF
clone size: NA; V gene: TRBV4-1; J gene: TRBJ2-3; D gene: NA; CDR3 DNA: TGCGCCAGCAGTAACCGGGCGGCCAGAGATACGCAGTATTTT; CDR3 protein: CASSNRAARDTQYF
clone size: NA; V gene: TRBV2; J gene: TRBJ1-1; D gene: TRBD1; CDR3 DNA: TGTGCCAGCAGTGAACCGGGACAGGGGCCACTGAACACTGAAGCTTTCTTT; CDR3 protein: CASSEPGQGPLNTEAFF
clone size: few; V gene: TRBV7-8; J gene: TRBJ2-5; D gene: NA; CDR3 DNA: TGTGCCAGCAGCCCCGACGGAGGAGAGACCCAGTACTTC; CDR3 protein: CASSPDGGETQYF
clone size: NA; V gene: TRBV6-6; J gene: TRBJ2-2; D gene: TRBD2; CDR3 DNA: TGTGCCAGCAGTTTCTCTAGCGGCACCACCGGGGAGCTGTTTTTT; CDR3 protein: CASSFSSGTTGELFF
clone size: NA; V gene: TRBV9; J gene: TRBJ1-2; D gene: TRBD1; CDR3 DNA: TGTGCCAGCACACAGGGGTCTCGGGGCTACACCTTC; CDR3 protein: CASTQGSRGYTF
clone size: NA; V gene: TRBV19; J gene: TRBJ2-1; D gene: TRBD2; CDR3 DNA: TGTGCCAGTAGTTTTGGCGGGACTAGCCGTCGTTTCTACAATGAGCAGTTCTTC; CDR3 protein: CASSFGGTSRRFYNEQFF
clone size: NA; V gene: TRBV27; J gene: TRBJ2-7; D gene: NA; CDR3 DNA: TGTGCCAGCAGTTCTACACAGAGGAGCTCCTACGAGCAGTACTTC; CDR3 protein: CASSSTQRSSYEQYF
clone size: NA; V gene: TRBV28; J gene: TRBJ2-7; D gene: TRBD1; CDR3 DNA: TGTGCCAGCAGTTCCCCCGGGACAGAGAGCTCCTACGAGCAGTACTTC; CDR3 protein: CASSSPGTESSYEQYF
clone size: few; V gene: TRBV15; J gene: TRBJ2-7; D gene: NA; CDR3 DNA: TGTGCCACCAGCAGAGATGCCCCTCACGAGCAGTACTTC; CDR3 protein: CATSRDAPHEQYF
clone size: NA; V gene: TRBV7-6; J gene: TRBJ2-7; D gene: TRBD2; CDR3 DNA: TGTGCCAGCAGCTTACCGCGGGAACCCGGACTAGCGGGAGAATCAGGCGAGCAGTACTTC; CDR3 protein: CASSLPREPGLAGESGEQYF
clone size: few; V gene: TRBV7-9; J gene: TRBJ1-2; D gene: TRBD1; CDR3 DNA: TGTGCCAGCAACTTCGGTGACAGGGGGCAAAGCTACACCTTC; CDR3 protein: CASNFGDRGQSYTF
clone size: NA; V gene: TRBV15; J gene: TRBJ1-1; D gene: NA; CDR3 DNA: TGTGCCACCAGCAGAGAACGAGAGTACACTGAAGCTTTCTTT; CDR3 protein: CATSREREYTEAFF
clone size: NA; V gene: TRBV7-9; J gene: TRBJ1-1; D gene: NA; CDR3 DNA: TGTGCCAGCACCCCCCGGAGGGATGACACTGAAGCTTTCTTT; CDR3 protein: CASTPRRDDTEAFF
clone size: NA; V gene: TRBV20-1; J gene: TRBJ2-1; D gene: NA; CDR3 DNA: TGCAGTGCTTGGACAGAGAATGAGCAGTTCTTC; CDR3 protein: CSAWTENEQFF
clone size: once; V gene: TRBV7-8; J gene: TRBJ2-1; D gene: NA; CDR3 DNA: TGTGCCAGCAGCTTGGCAACAGTCTCCTACAATGAGCAGTTCTTC; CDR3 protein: CASSLATVSYNEQFF
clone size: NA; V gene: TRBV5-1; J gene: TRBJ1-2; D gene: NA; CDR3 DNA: TGCGCCAGCAGCCCGTCCGGGACTGATAACTATGGCTACACCTTC; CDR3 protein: CASSPSGTDNYGYTF
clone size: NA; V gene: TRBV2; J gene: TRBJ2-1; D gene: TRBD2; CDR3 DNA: TGTGCCAGCAGGATACTAGCGGGAACCTACAATGAGCAGTTCTTC; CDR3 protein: CASRILAGTYNEQFF
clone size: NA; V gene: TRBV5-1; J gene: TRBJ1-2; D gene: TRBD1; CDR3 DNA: TGCGCCAGCAGCTTGGCCCGGACAGGATTAGCAGATGGCTACACCTTC; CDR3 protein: CASSLARTGLADGYTF
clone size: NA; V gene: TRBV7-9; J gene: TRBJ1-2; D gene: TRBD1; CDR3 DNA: TGTGCCAGCAGCGCCGGACAGGGGAACTATGGCTACACCTTC; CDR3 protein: CASSAGQGNYGYTF
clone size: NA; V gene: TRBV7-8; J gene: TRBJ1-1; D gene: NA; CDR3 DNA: TGTGCCAGCAGCTCGAACTTGGGGAACACTGAAGCTTTCTTT; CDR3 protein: CASSSNLGNTEAFF
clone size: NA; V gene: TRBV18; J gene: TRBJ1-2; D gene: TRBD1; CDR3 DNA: TGTGCCAGCTCACCACCGGGGACAGGGGTGGAAGGCTACACCTTC; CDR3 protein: CASSPPGTGVEGYTF
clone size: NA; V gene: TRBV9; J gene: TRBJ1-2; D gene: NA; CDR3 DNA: TGTGCCAGCAGCGGGGGGGCTAACTATGGCTACACCTTC; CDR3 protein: CASSGGANYGYTF
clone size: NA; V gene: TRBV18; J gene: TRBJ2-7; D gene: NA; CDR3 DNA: TGTGCCAGCTCCTCGGGGTCTGAGGTTGACTACGAGCAGTACTTC; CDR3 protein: CASSSGSEVDYEQYF
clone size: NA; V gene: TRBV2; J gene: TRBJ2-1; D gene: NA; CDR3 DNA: TGTGCCAGCAGTCCGACGGTCAGCTCCTACAATGAGCAGTTCTTC; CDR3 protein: CASSPTVSSYNEQFF
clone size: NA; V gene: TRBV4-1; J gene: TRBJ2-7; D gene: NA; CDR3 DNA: TGCGCCAGCAGCCGCCCCGGGACGGAATACGAGCAGTACTTC; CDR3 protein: CASSRPGTEYEQYF
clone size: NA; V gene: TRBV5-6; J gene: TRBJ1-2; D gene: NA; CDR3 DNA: TGTGCCAGCAGCTTGGACAGGTCGAACTATGGCTACACCTTC; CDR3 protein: CASSLDRSNYGYTF
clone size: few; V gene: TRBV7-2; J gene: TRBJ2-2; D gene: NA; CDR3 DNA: TGTGCCAGCAGCTTAGCGCTCGGGGAGCTGTTTTTT; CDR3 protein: CASSLALGELFF
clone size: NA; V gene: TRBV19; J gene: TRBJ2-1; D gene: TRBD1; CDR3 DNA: TGTGCCAGTAGTATCCCCAGACAGGGTTGGCGCGAGCAGTTCTTC; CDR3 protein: CASSIPRQGWREQFF
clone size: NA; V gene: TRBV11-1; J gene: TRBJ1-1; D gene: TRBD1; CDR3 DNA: TGTGCCAGCAGTTACAGGGGGATTGAAGCTTTCTTT; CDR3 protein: CASSYRGIEAFF
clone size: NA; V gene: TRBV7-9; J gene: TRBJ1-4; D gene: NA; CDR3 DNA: TGTGCCAGCAGCTTACGGGAGAGGGATAGGAATGAAAAACTGTTTTTT; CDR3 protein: CASSLRERDRNEKLFF
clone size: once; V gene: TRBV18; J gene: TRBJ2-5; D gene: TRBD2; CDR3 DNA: TGTGCCAGCTCACCTCTCCCGGGACTAGCGGGAGTTGGAGAGACCCAGTACTTC; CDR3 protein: CASSPLPGLAGVGETQYF
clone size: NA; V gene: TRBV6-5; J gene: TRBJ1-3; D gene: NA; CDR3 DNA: TGTGCCAGCGCTGGCAGGGCTGGAAACACCATATATTTT; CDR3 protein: CASAGRAGNTIYF
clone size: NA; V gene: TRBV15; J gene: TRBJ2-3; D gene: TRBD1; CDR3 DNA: TGTGCCACCACCCGGGACAGGCCAACAGATACGCAGTATTTT; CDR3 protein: CATTRDRPTDTQYF
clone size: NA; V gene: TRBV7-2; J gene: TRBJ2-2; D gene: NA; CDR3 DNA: TGTGCCAGCAGCGACAATGCCGGGGAGCTGTTTTTT; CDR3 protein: CASSDNAGELFF